These T cell receptor beta chains were read from a single sample in a study of radiation and T cells in renal cell carcinoma. Assay used: immunoSEQ multiplex PCR; TCRdb lists only in-frame clones, some missing. The top ten clones hold approximately 11% of a sample with 150,000 to 200,000 clones, roughly nine tenths of them seen once. The sequenced sample was blood, obtained from a patient whose treatment included radiotherapy and nephrectomy. The origin of the receptors is a woman aged 45 to 65 with renal cell carcinoma. Both conserved end residues are part of each CDR3. The D gene is left open where the match is weak. The size of a clone is reported for some rows only, either as once, few or many, or as a class for expanded clones.

D,J,size,V,DNA,CDR3
.,TRBJ1-4,.,TRBV5-1,TGCGCCAGCAGCTTGCTCCCAGGGGCAAATGAAAAACTGTTTTTT,CASSLLPGANEKLFF
.,TRBJ1-5,.,TRBV7-9,TGTGCCAGCAGCTTACTCGAGAATCAGCCCCAGCATTTT,CASSLLENQPQHF
.,TRBJ1-1,.,TRBV30,TGTGCCTGGACCCAAAAAATCCGGGGGGATGTAGCTGAAGCTTTCTTT,CAWTQKIRGDVAEAFF
.,TRBJ2-5,.,TRBV7-4,TGTGCCAGCAGGCGGGAAGGGGGCGGGGAGACCCAGTACTTC,CASRREGGGETQYF
.,TRBJ2-6,.,TRBV7-2,TGTGCCAGCAGCACTTGGACGCCCGTCCTGACTTTC,CASSTWTPVLTF
TRBD1,TRBJ1-5,.,TRBV5-1,TGCGCCAGCAGCTTGGGGTGGGGGGACAGAGATCAGCCCCAGCATTTT,CASSLGWGDRDQPQHF
.,TRBJ2-2,.,TRBV18,TGTGCCAGCTCACCCGCTAGGGCGAACACCGGGGAGCTGTTTTTT,CASSPARANTGELFF
.,TRBJ1-1,.,TRBV6-4,TGTGCCAGCAGCCCCGAGGGGGGGACGAACACTGAAGCTTTCTTT,CASSPEGGTNTEAFF
.,TRBJ1-6,.,TRBV19,TGTGCCAGTAGTATAGTCGGAGCTAATTCACCCCTCCACTTT,CASSIVGANSPLHF
.,TRBJ2-1,.,TRBV5-1,TGCGCCAGCAGGGGGTTGTATGACGGGTTGGCCGGTGGGGATGAGCAGTTCTTC,CASRGLYDGLAGGDEQFF
.,TRBJ2-3,.,TRBV7-2,TGTGCCAGCAGCTTAGGATCCCCAGATACGCAGTATTTT,CASSLGSPDTQYF
TRBD1,TRBJ1-6,.,TRBV7-9,TGTGCCAGCAGCTTAGTTCCAGGGGGCAATTCACCCCTCCACTTT,CASSLVPGGNSPLHF
.,TRBJ1-6,.,TRBV28,TGTGCCAGCAGTTTAGGGGGATTGGCCCTCCACTTT,CASSLGGLALHF
TRBD1,TRBJ1-1,.,TRBV6-6,TGTGCCAGCAGTTATGCTAGTACAGGGGCCACTGAAGCTTTCTTT,CASSYASTGATEAFF
.,TRBJ2-2,.,TRBV29-1,TGCAGCGTGGGACGGGGGAACACCGGGGAGCTGTTTTTT,CSVGRGNTGELFF
.,TRBJ2-2,.,TRBV9,TGTGCCAGCAGTACGGACACCGGGGAGCTGTTTTTT,CASSTDTGELFF
TRBD1,TRBJ1-4,.,TRBV11-2,TGTGCCAGCACCGCCCCCGGGACAGCCTTTTCAAGTGAAAAACTGTTTTTT,CASTAPGTAFSSEKLFF
.,TRBJ1-3,.,TRBV6-5,TGTGCCAGCAGTTACTCGGCAGGAGACTCTGGAAACACCATATATTTT,CASSYSAGDSGNTIYF
.,TRBJ1-5,.,TRBV19,TGTGCCAGTAGTGTACAGGGCTTCAATCAGCCCCAGCATTTT,CASSVQGFNQPQHF
.,TRBJ1-1,.,TRBV5-1,TGCGCCAGCAGCTTGGATCCCGGGGTCCCTGAAGCTTTCTTT,CASSLDPGVPEAFF
.,TRBJ1-6,.,TRBV9,TGTGCCAGCAGCGTGGAATCGGGAGGGAATTCACCCCTCCACTTT,CASSVESGGNSPLHF
.,TRBJ2-3,.,TRBV6-5,TGTGCCAGCAGTTCCCTGGACGGGAGCCCGAGGGATACGCAGTATTTT,CASSSLDGSPRDTQYF
TRBD2,TRBJ2-7,.,TRBV6-6,TGTGCCAGCAGGGCACCGGGACTAGCGGGGCAGTACTTC,CASRAPGLAGQYF
.,TRBJ2-4,.,TRBV25-1,TGTGCCAGCAGTGAATCGATGGGGGTCAACATTCAGTACTTC,CASSESMGVNIQYF
.,TRBJ2-2,once,TRBV2,TGTGCCAGCAGTGAGCGGGGCCGCGCGAACACCGGGGAGCTGTTTTTT,CASSERGRANTGELFF
TRBD2,TRBJ2-5,.,TRBV6-1,TGTGCCAGCAGTGAAGCGCGATACGTAGCGGGGGCCACCCGGACCCAGTACTTC,CASSEARYVAGATRTQYF
.,TRBJ2-7,.,TRBV12-5,TGTGCTAGTGGTTTTGCCCCCTTTCGGCAGTCGGATCGCGAGCAGTACTTC,CASGFAPFRQSDREQYF
TRBD1,TRBJ1-3,.,TRBV29-1,TGCAGCGTTGGAGGGACAGGGACTGGAAACACCATATATTTT,CSVGGTGTGNTIYF
.,TRBJ2-1,.,TRBV6-6,TGTGCCAGCAGTTACGGGAGGGGGGGCAACAATGAGCAGTTCTTC,CASSYGRGGNNEQFF
TRBD1,TRBJ1-5,.,TRBV5-6,TGTGCCAGCAGCTTGCAATTAGGGATTGACAGGGCCAATCAGCCCCAGCATTTT,CASSLQLGIDRANQPQHF
TRBD2,TRBJ2-1,.,TRBV6-4,TGTGCCAGCAGTGTTGGGGCTAGCGGGGGGCAGGATGAGCAGTTCTTC,CASSVGASGGQDEQFF
.,TRBJ1-3,.,TRBV9,TGTGCCAGCAGCGTAGAGAGCATCTCTGGAAACACCATATATTTT,CASSVESISGNTIYF
.,TRBJ1-1,.,TRBV15,TGTGCCACCAGCAGAGATAAGTACGGAGGGAACACTGAAGCTTTCTTT,CATSRDKYGGNTEAFF
.,TRBJ1-2,.,TRBV5-1,TGCGCCAGCAACGGGGGAAGAGGGAAAGGTTCGGATGGCTACACCTTC,CASNGGRGKGSDGYTF
.,TRBJ2-5,.,TRBV19,TGTGCCAGTAGTATCAGGGCACGACGAGGATTACAAGAGACCCAGTACTTC,CASSIRARRGLQETQYF
TRBD1,TRBJ1-4,.,TRBV4-1,TGCGCCAGCAGCCAAGATCGGAACAGGGGGATTGCAACTAATGAAAAACTGTTTTTT,CASSQDRNRGIATNEKLFF
.,TRBJ1-2,.,TRBV19,TGTGCCAGTAGTACCAATTTAGGAGGGGGTGGAGACTATGGCTACACCTTC,CASSTNLGGGGDYGYTF
.,TRBJ2-7,.,TRBV4-2,TGTGCCAGCAGCCAGGGTTGGGACTCCAACTGGTACTTC,CASSQGWDSNWYF
TRBD2,TRBJ2-5,.,TRBV11-2,TGTGCCAGCAGCTTATGGGCTAGCGGGGGCCTAAAAGAGACCCAGTACTTC,CASSLWASGGLKETQYF
.,TRBJ2-7,once,TRBV5-4,TGTGCCAGCAGCTTGGGACGGCTCGGTTACGAGCAGTACTTC,CASSLGRLGYEQYF
TRBD1,TRBJ2-2,.,TRBV5-1,TGCGCCAGCAGCTTGGCCTTCGGACAGGGCGACACCGGGGAGCTGTTTTTT,CASSLAFGQGDTGELFF
.,TRBJ2-3,.,TRBV2,TGTGCCAGCAGTGAGAGGCTTCTAGGGGGCACAGATACGCAGTATTTT,CASSERLLGGTDTQYF
.,TRBJ2-7,.,TRBV6-5,TGTGCCAGCAGCCGGACAGTCCTTTCCTACGAGCAGTACTTC,CASSRTVLSYEQYF
TRBD1,TRBJ2-4,few,TRBV5-4,TGTGCCAGCAGCTCCCCCGGGACAGGGAACATTCAGTACTTC,CASSSPGTGNIQYF
.,TRBJ1-1,.,TRBV6-5,TGTGCCAGCGGAGAACTGAACACTGAAGCTTTCTTT,CASGELNTEAFF
.,TRBJ2-3,.,TRBV9,TGTGCCAGCAGCGTAGTAGGATCAGATACGCAGTATTTT,CASSVVGSDTQYF
TRBD1,TRBJ1-5,.,TRBV6-6,TGTGCCAGCAGTTACACAAGGGGGCGGCCCCAGCATTTT,CASSYTRGRPQHF
.,TRBJ1-1,.,TRBV6-5,TGTGCCAGCAGTTACTCTTTTGCGAACACTGAAGCTTTCTTT,CASSYSFANTEAFF
.,TRBJ1-1,few,TRBV18,TGTGCCAGCTCACCCCGAATTGTGTTGGGGGGTAACACTGAAGCTTTCTTT,CASSPRIVLGGNTEAFF
TRBD1,TRBJ1-1,.,TRBV7-9,TGTGCCAGCAGCTTAGTCGGCCAGGGGGTTGCTTTCTTT,CASSLVGQGVAFF
.,TRBJ1-5,.,TRBV7-8,TGTGCCAGCAGCTCGCAATGGGACGCTAGAGAGTTAAATCAGCCCCAGCATTTT,CASSSQWDARELNQPQHF
.,TRBJ2-2,.,TRBV7-9,TGTGCCAGCAGCCCCAGACTATTTTCCGGGGAGCTGTTTTTT,CASSPRLFSGELFF
.,TRBJ1-5,.,TRBV18,TGTGCCAGCTCACCATCATACAGTAATCAGCCCCAGCATTTT,CASSPSYSNQPQHF
.,TRBJ1-4,.,TRBV7-9,TGTGCCAGCAGCTTGCCCCGGGGCGAAGGGGAAAGTGAAAAACTGTTTTTT,CASSLPRGEGESEKLFF
.,TRBJ1-1,.,TRBV7-9,TGTGCCAGCAGCTTAGGTTTGGCCGGGAACACTGAAGCTTTCTTT,CASSLGLAGNTEAFF
.,TRBJ1-2,.,TRBV6-1,TGTGCCAGCAGTGTCGTGGGGAGGGCAAACTATGGCTACACCTTC,CASSVVGRANYGYTF
TRBD1,TRBJ2-3,.,TRBV5-4,TGTGCCAGCAGCTTCCGGACAGGAAGGACAGATACGCAGTATTTT,CASSFRTGRTDTQYF
.,TRBJ2-2,.,TRBV15,TGTGCCACCAGCAGAGATCGGGGGGCCGGCGGGGAGCTGTTTTTT,CATSRDRGAGGELFF
.,TRBJ2-3,.,TRBV4-1,TGCGCCAGCAGCCACCCCGGGGGCCTAACTAGCAGAAGCACAGATACGCAGTATTTT,CASSHPGGLTSRSTDTQYF